These 12 T cell receptor beta chains were all obtained from the same sample, sequenced in a study of OX40 agonist ivuxolimab in advanced cancers. The repertoire was sequenced with immunoSEQ multiplex PCR; TCRdb's copy has only in-frame clones and lacks some. The table lists roughly 65,000 clones, around 90% of them singletons, with about 10% in the top ten. The material was CD4+ or CD8+ T cells sorted from blood, obtained in a trial of the OX40 agonist ivuxolimab. These receptors were taken from an adult with an advanced solid tumor such as melanoma, head and neck, liver or kidney cancer.

The V call is TRBV10-3, the J call TRBJ1-1; no clear D gene. V lost 0 bases and J 1 base, leaving 9 bases between the germline ends. In germline, CDR1 is ENHRY, CDR2 SYGVKD. The CDR3 is made up of 15 amino acids. The CDR3 loop reads CAISESGRANTEAFF. CDR3 in DNA: TGTGCCATCAGTGAGTCGGGGAGGGCGAACACTGAAGCTTTCTTT.

The gene calls are TRBV28 and TRBJ2-3; D is undetermined. The CDR3 covers 13 residues. Trimming stripped 4 bases from V and 3 bases from J, with 8 bases between. Germline V gene data show CDR1 as MDHEN and CDR2 as SYDVKM. CDR3 in DNA: TGTGCCAGCAGTTCCCCGATTACAGATACGCAGTATTTT. This encodes CASSSPITDTQYF.

The chain recombines TRBV7-3 with TRBJ2-2; TRBD2 aligns across 9 bases. After removal of 3 bases from V and 4 bases from J, the junction contained 9 bases not matched to a gene. There are 17 residues in the CDR3. Germline V gives CDR1 SGHTA, CDR2 FQGTGA. The CDR3, as DNA: TGTGCCAGCAGCTTGCCAACCGGGACTAGCTCCACCGGGGAGCTGTTTTTT. It translates to CASSLPTGTSSTGELFF.

The genes are TRBV5-1 and TRBJ1-3; the match to TRBD1 covers 8 bases. Germline-derived CDR1 and CDR2 are SGHRS and YFSETQ. CDR3 length: 15 amino acids. Germline trimming cut 4 bases from V and 2 bases from J; bases unmatched to any gene: 5. The CDR3 DNA is TGCGCCAGCAGCGCGGACAGGGTAACTGGAAACACCATATATTTT. This encodes CASSADRVTGNTIYF.

The V call is TRBV7-2, the J call TRBJ2-3; TRBD2 might be the D (6 bases). Germline CDR1 and CDR2: SGHTA and FQGNSA. The CDR3 consists of 17 residues. V dropped 1 base and J dropped 0 bases, with 14 bases sitting between them. The CDR3 DNA sequence: TGTGCCAGCAGCTTAGTCGGCGGGCGGGGTAGCACAGATACGCAGTATTTT. It codes for CASSLVGGRGSTDTQYF.

This clone is judged large (0.1 to 1%). The chain couples TRBV5-1 to TRBJ2-5; no reliable D call. Germline V gene lookup returns CDR1 SGHRS and CDR2 YFSETQ. The germline V and J ends were trimmed by 5 bases and 5 bases, with 7 bases remaining between them. The CDR3 covers 11 residues. The DNA of the CDR3 is TGCGCCAGCAGGGGGATGGAGACCCAGTACTTC. Translating it yields CASRGMETQYF.

The chain recombines TRBV7-3 with TRBJ2-3; 7 bases align to TRBD2. The J segment lost 4 bases and the V segment lost 2 bases, leaving 9 bases of the junction unmatched. Per germline, CDR1 SGHTA and CDR2 FQGTGA. The CDR3 length is 16 residues. CDR3 nucleotides: TGTGCCAGCAGCTTAGATGGCGGGAGAAGGGCAGATACGCAGTATTTT. It encodes CASSLDGGRRADTQYF.

The chain has TRBV7-6 and TRBJ2-2; D unresolved. The CDR3 spans 15 residues. Looked up from germline, CDR1 is SGHVS and CDR2 is FNYEAQ. The ends were cut back, 2 bases at V and 1 base at J, with 8 bases in the middle. The DNA of the CDR3 is TGTGCCAGCAGCTTATCCAGCCGGAACACCGGGGAGCTGTTTTTT. It codes for CASSLSSRNTGELFF.

This chain joins TRBV4-1 and TRBJ2-1; 8 bases are shared with TRBD1. CDR1 is MGHRA, CDR2 YSYEKL, per germline. The CDR3 has 16 residues. The trim removed 4 bases at V and 9 bases at J, leaving 14 bases unmatched. The CDR3 coding sequence is TGCGCCAGCAGCCCGTCCCCGGGACAGGATGGCCGTGAGCAGTTCTTC. Protein sequence: CASSPSPGQDGREQFF.

The rearrangement links TRBV6-5 to TRBJ2-7, with TRBD2 matching 12 bases. Germline V lookup: CDR1 MNHEY, CDR2 SVGAGI. The junction had 0 bases not matched to a gene; V was cut back by 0 bases and J by 6 bases. There are 14 residues in the CDR3. In nucleotides, the CDR3 is TGTGCCAGCAGTTACTCGGGACTAGCGGGCGAGCAGTACTTC. It codes for CASSYSGLAGEQYF.

The chain joins TRBV7-9 to TRBJ1-1, with a weak D call TRBD1 (6 bases). The CDR3 is 14 amino acids. The germline gives CDR1 SEHNR, CDR2 FQNEAQ (reference sequence). V was cut by 8 bases and J by 0 bases, with 13 bases left in between. The CDR3 DNA reads TGTGCCAGCCATTCCGGGACACTGAACACTGAAGCTTTCTTT. Translated, it gives CASHSGTLNTEAFF.

The chain couples TRBV6-1 to TRBJ1-5; D is uncertain. With 3 bases removed from V and 0 bases from J, the gap between germline ends came to 3 bases. This CDR3 region has 13 residues. Germline-derived CDR1 and CDR2 are MNHNS and SASEGT. Here the CDR3 reads CASSDPSNQPQHF. DNA of the CDR3: TGTGCCAGCAGTGACCCTAGCAATCAGCCCCAGCATTTT.